The rows below give T cell receptor beta chains drawn from one sample of a study of blood T cell repertoires in COVID-19. Method: immunoSEQ multiplex PCR; TCRdb's copy keeps in-frame clones and lacks some. The data contain about 70,000 clones, roughly 86% of them seen just once; the ten biggest clones take up more than 15%. Sequencing input: peripheral blood. The receptors stem from a man in his forties or fifties with COVID-19, enrolled during active disease. Both conserved end residues are part of each CDR3. A D gene is named only where the DNA matches it firmly. Clone size appears in some rows only: once, few, many, or a class for an expanded clone.

-	TRBV9	TRBD1	TRBJ1-6	CASSKTGTGASPLHF	TGTGCCAGCAGCAAGACCGGGACAGGGGCTTCACCCCTCCACTTT
-	TRBV28	TRBD2	TRBJ2-1	CASSPINPGLAGGNKYNEQFF	TGTGCCAGCAGTCCGATCAACCCGGGACTAGCGGGGGGCAATAAGTACAATGAGCAGTTCTTC
few	TRBV19	-	TRBJ1-6	CASSTGGSSYNSPLHF	TGTGCCAGTAGTACCGGGGGGAGCTCCTATAATTCACCCCTCCACTTT
-	TRBV30	TRBD2	TRBJ2-3	CALGGADTQYF	TGTGCCCTGGGGGGGGCAGATACGCAGTATTTT
-	TRBV27	-	TRBJ1-1	CASSRQSQMNTEAFF	TGTGCCAGCAGTCGACAGAGTCAAATGAACACTGAAGCTTTCTTT
-	TRBV28	-	TRBJ1-2	CASSLRGRVGGYTF	TGTGCCAGCAGTTTACGCGGGAGAGTCGGTGGCTACACCTTC
-	TRBV6-1	-	TRBJ2-4	CASSEAQGFGNIQYF	TGTGCCAGCAGTGAAGCGCAGGGATTCGGGAACATTCAGTACTTC
-	TRBV4-1	-	TRBJ2-7	CASSQVGYEQYF	TGCGCCAGCAGCCAAGTCGGCTACGAGCAGTACTTC
-	TRBV4-1	-	TRBJ1-6	CASSQRWTAMGSSSPLHF	TGCGCCAGCAGCCAACGATGGACAGCGATGGGGTCCTCTTCACCCCTCCACTTT
-	TRBV27	TRBD1	TRBJ1-6	CASSLRQGSSPLHF	TGTGCCAGCAGTTTGAGACAGGGAAGCTCACCCCTCCACTTT
-	TRBV19	TRBD2	TRBJ2-2	CASSQTSGGPNTGELFF	TGTGCCAGCTCCCAGACTAGCGGGGGCCCGAACACCGGGGAGCTGTTTTTT
-	TRBV2	-	TRBJ2-1	CASISGKSSYNEQFF	TGTGCCAGCATATCGGGGAAAAGCTCCTACAATGAGCAGTTCTTC
-	TRBV28	-	TRBJ1-3	CASSLGLSGNTIYF	TGTGCCAGCAGTTTAGGGCTTTCTGGAAACACCATATATTTT
-	TRBV28	TRBD1	TRBJ2-2	CASSPSGTGDTGELFF	TGTGCCAGCAGCCCATCCGGGACAGGGGACACCGGGGAGCTGTTTTTT
-	TRBV27	TRBD2	TRBJ2-3	CASSLSSGGPYLTDTQYF	TGTGCCAGCAGTTTATCCAGCGGGGGCCCTTACCTCACAGATACGCAGTATTTT
-	TRBV6-5	TRBD1	TRBJ1-2	CASSPSTGDYGYTF	TGTGCCAGCAGCCCCTCGACAGGGGACTATGGCTACACCTTC
-	TRBV25-1	TRBD1	TRBJ1-2	CASSAQGQYYGYTF	TGTGCCAGCAGTGCCCAGGGACAGTACTATGGCTACACCTTC
few	TRBV5-4	-	TRBJ2-2	CASSPIGANTGELFF	TGTGCCAGCAGCCCTATCGGGGCGAACACCGGGGAGCTGTTTTTT
-	TRBV29-1	TRBD1	TRBJ1-6	CSVKPGTGDGRTYNSPLHF	TGCAGCGTTAAACCGGGGACAGGGGATGGCAGGACCTATAATTCACCCCTCCACTTT
-	TRBV9	TRBD1	TRBJ2-1	CASSVVGQGSWNEQFF	TGTGCCAGCAGCGTAGTAGGACAGGGGTCTTGGAATGAGCAGTTCTTC
-	TRBV6-5	TRBD1	TRBJ2-1	CASSAGGSYNEQFF	TGTGCCAGCAGCGCAGGGGGCTCCTACAATGAGCAGTTCTTC
-	TRBV6-2/TRBV6-3	-	TRBJ1-5	CASSYGGLPNQPQHF	TGTGCCAGCAGTTACGGGGGCTTACCCAATCAGCCCCAGCATTTT
-	TRBV6-6	-	TRBJ1-4	CASRERRELEKLFF	TGTGCCAGCAGGGAGAGGCGGGAGTTGGAAAAACTGTTTTTT
-	TRBV4-1	TRBD2	TRBJ2-7	CASSPGLGDEQYF	TGCGCCAGCAGCCCGGGACTAGGCGACGAGCAGTACTTC
-	TRBV19	-	TRBJ2-2	CASSIAPVPTGELFF	TGTGCCAGTAGTATAGCCCCCGTTCCCACCGGGGAGCTGTTTTTT
-	TRBV11-2	-	TRBJ1-1	CASSLERGWGEAFF	TGTGCCAGCAGCTTAGAGAGGGGGTGGGGTGAAGCTTTCTTT
-	TRBV6-1	-	TRBJ2-3	CASSEGLSSVLDTQYF	TGTGCCAGCAGTGAAGGCCTGAGTAGCGTCTTAGATACGCAGTATTTT
-	TRBV6-5	-	TRBJ2-6	CASSLESGANVLTF	TGTGCCAGCAGTTTAGAGTCTGGGGCCAACGTCCTGACTTTC
-	TRBV6-6	-	TRBJ1-2	CASTQEGYGYTF	TGTGCCAGCACCCAGGAGGGCTATGGCTACACCTTC
-	TRBV3-1/TRBV3-2	-	TRBJ1-4	CASSQDLDRINEKLFF	TGTGCCAGCAGCCAAGACCTAGACAGGATTAATGAAAAACTGTTTTTT
once	TRBV6-5	-	TRBJ2-2	CASLPGTNTGELFF	TGTGCCAGCCTTCCGGGGACGAACACCGGGGAGCTGTTTTTT
-	TRBV7-3	TRBD2	TRBJ2-3	CASSLSGGSADTQYF	TGTGCCAGCAGCTTAAGCGGGGGGTCAGCAGATACGCAGTATTTT
-	TRBV12-3/TRBV12-4	-	TRBJ1-1	CASSLMGRGEAFF	TGTGCCAGCAGTTTAATGGGCAGGGGTGAAGCTTTCTTT
-	TRBV18	TRBD2	TRBJ2-7	CASSPGVAGAGPLYEQYF	TGTGCCAGCTCACCGGGAGTAGCGGGGGCTGGGCCACTCTACGAGCAGTACTTC
-	TRBV6-5	-	TRBJ1-1	CVAIEGFAEAFF	TGTGTGGCGATAGAGGGATTCGCGGAAGCTTTCTTT
-	TRBV18	TRBD1	TRBJ2-7	CASSPQGARGEQYF	TGTGCCAGCTCACCCCAGGGGGCGCGTGGCGAGCAGTACTTC
-	TRBV2	-	TRBJ2-2	CASSVRGNTGELFF	TGTGCCAGCAGTGTAAGGGGAAACACCGGGGAGCTGTTTTTT
-	TRBV29-1	-	TRBJ1-1	CSVELGDSEAFF	TGCAGCGTTGAATTAGGAGACAGTGAAGCTTTCTTT
once	TRBV28	-	TRBJ2-7	CASSSPGTSTHEQYF	TGTGCCAGCAGTTCCCCCGGGACATCGACGCACGAGCAGTACTTC
-	TRBV6-2/TRBV6-3	-	TRBJ2-1	CASSYSPIAGLYNEQFF	TGTGCCAGCAGTTACTCCCCTATCGCGGGCTTGTACAATGAGCAGTTCTTC
once	TRBV12-3/TRBV12-4	TRBD1	TRBJ2-7	CASRPWAGGEQYF	TGTGCCAGCAGGCCGTGGGCAGGGGGCGAGCAGTACTTC
-	TRBV14	-	TRBJ1-3	CASSYFRGTIYF	TGTGCCAGCAGCTACTTTAGGGGGACCATATATTTT
-	TRBV5-1	TRBD2	TRBJ2-7	CASSLPGGMNEQYF	TGCGCCAGCTCCCTCCCGGGGGGGATGAACGAGCAGTACTTC
-	TRBV7-9	-	TRBJ2-3	CASSLAGGQDTQYF	TGTGCCAGCAGCTTAGCGGGGGGGCAGGATACGCAGTATTTT
-	TRBV19	TRBD1	TRBJ2-2	CASSARDRGTGELFF	TGTGCCAGTAGTGCCCGGGACAGGGGCACCGGGGAGCTGTTTTTT
few	TRBV27	TRBD1	TRBJ1-5	CASSRGQGMKPQHF	TGTGCCAGCAGTAGGGGACAGGGAATGAAGCCCCAGCATTTT
-	TRBV5-4	TRBD1	TRBJ2-7	CASSPGQATYEQYF	TGTGCCAGCAGCCCCGGACAGGCGACGTACGAGCAGTACTTC
once	TRBV10-2	-	TRBJ1-2	CASSPAGVGYGYTF	TGCGCCAGCAGTCCGGCAGGGGTCGGCTATGGCTACACCTTC
-	TRBV2	-	TRBJ1-4	CANSNTATNEKLFF	TGTGCCAACTCTAATACTGCAACTAATGAAAAACTGTTTTTT
-	TRBV7-6	-	TRBJ2-3	CASRAGDTQYF	TGTGCCAGCCGAGCAGGAGATACGCAGTATTTT
few	TRBV11-2	-	TRBJ2-5	CASSLELQETQYF	TGTGCCAGCAGCTTAGAACTGCAAGAGACCCAGTACTTC
-	TRBV4-1	TRBD2	TRBJ2-5	CASSQPAGGQETQYF	TGCGCCAGCAGCCAACCAGCGGGGGGCCAAGAGACCCAGTACTTC
-	TRBV19	-	TRBJ2-1	CASSIDPQGYNEQFF	TGTGCCAGTAGTATAGATCCACAGGGCTACAATGAGCAGTTCTTC
-	TRBV6-1	-	TRBJ1-2	CASSEAFGTMGGYTF	TGTGCCAGCAGTGAAGCGTTCGGGACTATGGGGGGCTACACCTTC
-	TRBV7-9	-	TRBJ2-5	CASSPIQGRGETQYF	TGTGCCAGCAGCCCAATACAGGGAAGAGGAGAGACCCAGTACTTC
few	TRBV19	-	TRBJ1-5	CASSLSGNSNQPQHF	TGTGCCAGTAGTTTATCAGGGAATAGCAATCAGCCCCAGCATTTT
-	TRBV11-2	TRBD1	TRBJ1-4	CASSQGQNNEKLFF	TGTGCCAGCAGCCAGGGACAGAATAATGAAAAACTGTTTTTT